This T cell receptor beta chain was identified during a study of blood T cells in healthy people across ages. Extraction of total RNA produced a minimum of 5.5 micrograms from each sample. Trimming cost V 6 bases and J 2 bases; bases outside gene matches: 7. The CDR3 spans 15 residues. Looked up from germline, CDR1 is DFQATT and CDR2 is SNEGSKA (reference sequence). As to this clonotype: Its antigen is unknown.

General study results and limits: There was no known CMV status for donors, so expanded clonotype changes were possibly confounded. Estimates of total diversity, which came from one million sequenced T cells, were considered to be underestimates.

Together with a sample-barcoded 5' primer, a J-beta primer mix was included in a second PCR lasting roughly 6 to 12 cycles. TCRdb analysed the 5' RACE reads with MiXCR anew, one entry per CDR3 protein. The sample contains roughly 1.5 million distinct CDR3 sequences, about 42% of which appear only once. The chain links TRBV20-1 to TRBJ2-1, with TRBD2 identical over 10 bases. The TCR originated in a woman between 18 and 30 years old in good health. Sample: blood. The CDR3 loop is CSARTSGVAYNEQFF. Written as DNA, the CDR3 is TGCAGTGCCAGGACTAGCGGTGTGGCCTACAATGAGCAGTTCTTC.